This T cell receptor (beta chain) emerged from a study of cytomegalovirus exposure and HLA in healthy donors. Study-wide findings and caveats: A list of 150 or so TCR beta chains associated with cytomegalovirus was given. Rarity held for most TCR sequences, but there were some public TCRs that occurred in many donors.

Clones were read by immunoSEQ multiplex PCR, and TCRdb kept only the in-frame ones, dropping some. The sample gives fewer than 120,000 clones, over 85% of which show up once; 1.9% is in the top ten. Concerning this clone: Its antigen is currently unknown.

This sequence originates from a young woman in good health and CMV-seronegative. What was sequenced was PBMCs.

The CDR3 region has the DNA TGCGCCAGCAGCCAAGTTCACAGGGGATCCTACGAGCAGTACTTC. Translated: CASSQVHRGSYEQYF. The J gene is TRBJ2-7, the V gene TRBV4-1; 7 bases agree with TRBD1. The CDR3 has 15 residues. Trimming at V came to 1 base and at J to 1 base, leaving 4 bases not matched to a gene. Per the germline V gene, CDR1 is MGHRA and CDR2 is YSYEKL.